This TCR beta chain was identified during a study of blood T cell repertoires in COVID-19. Profiled with immunoSEQ multiplex PCR; TCRdb holds only in-frame clones, not every one. The table lists approximately 240,000 clones, 70% to 90% of them singletons, with 2% to 2.5% in the top ten. V lost 5 bases, J lost 4 bases, and 15 bases lay in between. This CDR3 region has 15 residues. The germline CDR1 and CDR2 sequences are SGHTA and FQGNSA. The chain recombines TRBV7-2 with TRBJ1-3, with a tentative D call TRBD1 (6 bases). This receptor was taken from a middle-aged woman who had recovered from COVID-19. The specimen sequenced was peripheral blood. The CDR3 loop reads CASSPSTGIGNTIYF. CDR3 DNA sequence: TGTGCCAGCAGCCCATCCACAGGGATAGGAAACACCATATATTTT. The whole variable domain, remainder taken from reference TRBV7-2 and TRBJ1-3, is GAGVSQSPSNKVTEKGKDVELRCDPISGHTALYWYRQSLGQGLEFLIYFQGNSAPDKSGLPSDRFSAERTGGSVSTLTIQRTQQEDSAVYLCASSPSTGIGNTIYFGEGSWLTVV.